This TCR beta chain was identified in a study of identical twins. Only a few counts were recorded for this clonotype. Each CDR3 protein gets one entry after TCRdb re-called the 5' RACE reads with MiXCR. The sample carries 650,000 to 750,000 distinct CDR3 sequences, around 20% recorded once. This CDR3 contains 14 residues. Germline V gene sequence: CDR1 SGHRS, CDR2 YFSETQ. After removal of 4 bases from V and 4 bases from J, the junction contained 8 bases not matched to a gene. This sample was also put to use in a study of T cells expressing NK-cell markers.

Sequenced input: PBMCs. The rearrangement uses TRBV5-1 and TRBJ2-7; 7 bases agree with TRBD2. The receptor comes from a woman aged 18 to 35 in good health. The CDR3: CASSGRGSIYEQYF. DNA of the CDR3: TGCGCCAGCAGCGGGCGCGGGAGTATATACGAGCAGTACTTC.